This TCR beta chain was identified during a study of blood T cells in healthy people across ages. In the study overall: About one barcoded beta molecule per two T cells came from capture by template switching. Whole-study findings and limits: Strong correlation linked observed beta diversity and percent naive T cells.

The length of the CDR3 is 13 residues. The germline V gene has CDR1 SEHNR and CDR2 FQNEAQ (reference sequence). Trimming left V 1 base short and J 3 bases short, with 7 bases between. With a J-beta primer mix and a sample-barcoded 5' primer, a second PCR ran about 6 to 11 cycles. MiXCR, run by TCRdb on the 5' RACE reads, gives a single entry per CDR3 protein. The data contain around 1.7 million distinct CDR3 sequences, 28% of them singletons. Each of the donors had roughly 10 milliliters of peripheral blood drawn into EDTA-treated Vacutainer tubes. This clonotype was counted between two and nine times. Its target is not known. A much larger clone differs from this one at a single base, so this may be a read error.

The rearrangement links TRBV7-9 to TRBJ2-7; D unresolved. This TCR came from a woman aged 25 to 39 in good health. The specimen sequenced was blood. The CDR3 nucleotides read TGTGCCAGCAGCTTAGAGCCAGACTACGAGCAGTACTTC. Its translation is CASSLEPDYEQYF.